Described below is a single TCR beta chain sequence and its context. This clonotype has at least ten counts. What antigen it recognizes has not been identified. No per-base quality is available; no much larger clone lies one base away. Library creation used PCR. TCRdb names NextSeq 500 as the instrument used. Bulk TCR libraries were prepared as previously described, using TCR primers listed in Table S5. Total RNA was purified with the Qiagen AllPrep DNA/RNA kit. Reads from multiple sequencing runs of the same library were pooled before analysis. As for the authors' bioinformatics: Reads were retained only if the reads had an exact TCR constant sequence, and the retained reads were trimmed to 150 nt and grouped according to their 12-nt molecular barcodes. Reads inside each barcode group were sub-clustered using a 15% Levenshtein threshold, and a quality-weighted consensus sequence was constructed for each RNA molecule. Non-functional sequences were excluded, and lower-count sequences lying one edit away from another sequence were also excluded. Based on fitting two negative binomial distributions, any barcode sub-cluster with under 20% of the maximum read count was discarded. Using fastp at Q25 and MiXCR, TCRdb reprocessed the public reads and kept productive beta chains. Rows are combined by CDR3 protein, so each entry shows the most common genes and DNA. These V and J calls originate from TCRdb's pipeline instead of the authors' own analysis. The sample table records hundreds of thousands of distinct CDR3 sequences; roughly 27% of these occur just once. The ten largest clones take up 0.78% of the sample.

This entry is derived from a study of molecular identifiers for immune sequencing clone quantification (dated by TCRdb to 2016 to 2019). Context from the whole study: For a replicate experiment, RNA from roughly 18,000 or 92,000 naive CD8 T cells was divided into five aliquots, of which four were sequenced. The study was a methods study using CD8 T cells to benchmark molecular-identifier clustering-based TCR repertoire sequencing (MIDCIRS) and TCR RNA copy counting.

Naive CD8 T cell libraries were made from around 18,000 to 910,000 sorted cells using 10%, 30% or 50% of purified RNA. Naive CD8 T cells were FACS-sorted as CD8+CD4-CCR7+CD45RA+ on a BD FACSAria II into RLT Plus buffer. Nine to eleven TCR copies' worth of Jurkat RNA were spiked into 20,000-1,000,000 naive CD8 T cell samples to test detection sensitivity. Enrichment of CD8 T cells was done with RosetteSep CD8+ T Cell Enrichment Cocktail plus Ficoll-Paque, and ACK red cell lysis came afterward. The full study reports these points: Approximately 3.1 recovered TCR RNA copies per cell were obtained by modeling, versus roughly 10 by digital PCR, implying a capture efficiency of about 30%. Even against a background of around 950,000 naive CD8 T cells, spiked-in Jurkat TCR RNA amounting to a single cell's worth was reported to be detectable. In CMV-specific effector cells, clones with more than 20 RNA copies accounted for over 99% of molecules, whereas in naive cells such clones accounted for under 1%. Highly expanded clone sizes could be underestimated because identical TCR molecules may share a barcode. When barcode sub-clustering was not used, chimeric consensus sequences inflated TCR diversity, with chimeras reaching as high as 47%. The naive libraries included spiked-in Jurkat TCR RNA (10 copies' worth), and this RNA is not part of the donor repertoire.

The sequencing sample was made of naive CD8+ T cells from blood, with Jurkat cell RNA spiked in. What the cell subset or site label conveys for this sample: FACS-sorted CD8+CD4-CCR7+CD45RA+ naive T cells. The clonotype was recovered from a human donor in good health. Some libraries in this study had Jurkat cell RNA spiked in.

The DNA sequence is TGTGCCAGCAGTCTGGGACGGAACACTGAAGCTTTCTTT. This gives the protein CASSLGRNTEAFF. In this chain, TRBV12-3 or TRBV12-4 is recombined with TRBJ1-1; a tentative D call is TRBD1 (5 bases match). Between the V and J ends, shortened by 5 bases and 1 base respectively, the junction contains 8 bases. Taken from cysteine to phenylalanine, the CDR3 has 13 residues. Only the CDR3 DNA is retained, 39 bases long and in frame from the first base.